Here is one T cell receptor (beta chain) with its context. The antigen it recognizes is unknown. No base quality values were provided; no much bigger clone lies one nucleotide off. The data belong to a study of cytotoxic CD8 clonotypes in ibrutinib-treated CLL (dated by TCRdb to the early 2020s). Some background on the complete study: The cohort had about a dozen relapsed/refractory and roughly 14 treatment-naive patients; about 17 were IGHV unmutated. Partial responses were observed in about 25 patients and complete responses in 2; after a median follow-up of 68 months, remission was maintained in approximately 15 patients and progression was observed in about twelve. Longitudinal samples were available for about 30% of the 86 trial participants. Samples averaged approximately 240,000 productive templates and 80,000 to 100,000 productive rearrangements. Cryopreserved peripheral blood mononuclear cells were obtained prior to treatment, at the time of response, and at either disease progression or sustained remission. Response samples were taken after a median of roughly 12 months on treatment, ranging from roughly 6 to 36 months. Every sample from remission and from progressive disease was obtained while the patients were still on ibrutinib. Here is what the overall study found, with its caveats: Public clonotypes were found to be uncommon and were observed to contract or remain stable during treatment; the increase in clonality was shown to reflect expansion of private clonotypes at ibrutinib response. Baseline clonality was found to be higher than that of age-matched healthy donors and was strongly correlated with circulating CD8+ T-cell counts. Sustained-remission and progressing patients did not have matched sampling times, and lymph node repertoires were not examined. Clonality rose at ibrutinib response, remained stable during sustained remission, and dropped back toward baseline at progression.

A MiSeq instrument was used for deep resolution sequencing, which targeted depths ranging from 1 in 1 million up to 1 in 200,000 T cells, with coverage averaging 10x for each clonotype. The immunoSEQ hsTCRB Kit was used to generate the TCR beta libraries. The authors' pipeline ran thus. ImmunoSEQ Data Assistant and ImmunoSEQ Analyzer were used for data analysis, and V, D and J genes were assigned according to IMGT definitions. Clonality was computed as one minus normalized Shannon entropy of productive rearrangement frequencies, ranging from 0 to 1. Only overrepresented clonotypes making up at least 0.05% of each patient's repertoire were included in the public clonotype analysis. Some 13 age-matched healthy donor repertoires from immuneACCESS were used as controls for clonality. In its TCRdb copy, this immuneACCESS table keeps in-frame sequences only and misses some clones. Where compared with another copy, unresolved V genes explain less than half of these, and the others have no known cause. Clone size and the V and J calls come from that table; the DNA yielded D and trimming. Here the sample has 190,000 or so clones; over 55% occur a single time. The ten biggest clones cover 13% of the sample.

Sample time point, as interpreted from the label and publication: 20 to 25 months on ibrutinib. For TCR beta library preparation, about 2.2 micrograms of genomic DNA were extracted from the cryopreserved PBMCs. Longitudinal blood samples from CLL patients on ibrutinib monotherapy underwent high-throughput TCR beta sequencing. Patients were enrolled in a phase 2 open-label single-center ibrutinib monotherapy trial. Measured from the cysteine to the phenylalanine, the CDR3 is 13 residues long. The retained sequence is limited to the CDR3, 39 bases, with the frame set at the first base. A distance of 11 bases separates the germline ends of V and J, which lose 1 base and 8 bases respectively. From the germline V gene, CDR1 is SGHAT and CDR2 is FQNNGV.

The receptor comes from a human donor with chronic lymphocytic leukemia. The rearranged chain carries TRBV11-2 and TRBJ1-2; the D gene lacks a confident call. The input for sequencing was PBMCs, taken after 24 months of ibrutinib treatment. The CDR3 protein sequence reads: CASSLGYIRGYTF. The nucleotide sequence is TGTGCCAGCAGCTTAGGTTATATCCGGGGCTACACCTTC.